This passage covers 26 T cell receptor beta chains from one sample sequenced in a study of T cell changes during pregnancy in multiple sclerosis (dated by TCRdb to about 2019). The library was produced with the immunoSEQ multiplex PCR assay. TCRdb took this table from immuneACCESS and kept in-frame rearrangements with V and J called. Such tables lack part of the clones; where checked against another copy, unresolved V genes explain under half of the gap, and the rest is unexplained. This sample lists 65,000 to 85,000 clones; around 89% were detected once. Roughly 1% of the sample is held by the ten biggest clonotypes. The material was peripheral blood, obtained in the first trimester of pregnancy. These receptor sequences come from a female donor in good health, enrolled as a control in a pregnancy study.

V usage is TRBV4-1 and J usage is TRBJ2-3; TRBD1 matches 7 bases. Per the germline V gene, CDR1 is MGHRA and CDR2 is YSYEKL. This CDR3 region has 15 residues. Germline trimming cut 0 bases from V and 6 bases from J; bases unmatched to any gene: 6. The CDR3 loop is CASSQEEGAWDTQYF. The DNA of the CDR3 is TGCGCCAGCAGCCAAGAAGAGGGGGCGTGGGATACGCAGTATTTT.

CDR3 sequence (DNA): TGTGCCAGCAGCTTAGCGCGGAACACTGAAGCTTTCTTT. Translation: CASSLARNTEAFF. This chain uses TRBV7-9 with TRBJ1-1, with D unresolved. CDR1 and CDR2 (germline): SEHNR, FQNEAQ (reference sequence). This CDR3 has 13 residues. The V end lost 0 bases, the J end lost 1 base, and 3 bases lay between the germline ends.

This chain connects TRBV5-1 to TRBJ2-7; 8 bases match TRBD1. Germline trimming cut 1 base from V and 7 bases from J; bases unmatched to any gene: 7. CDR3 length: 14 amino acids. Per the germline V gene, CDR1 is SGHRS and CDR2 is YFSETQ. For the CDR3, the DNA is TGCGCCAGCAGCTTGTCGCAGGGGGCGTGGGAGCAGTACTTC. This encodes CASSLSQGAWEQYF.

The CDR3 spells CASGLVTRGQGATEAFF. The CDR3 bases are TGTGCTAGTGGTTTGGTAACGCGAGGACAGGGGGCGACTGAAGCTTTCTTT. This rearrangement joins TRBV12-5 to TRBJ1-1, with TRBD1 identical over 11 bases. Losses at the gene ends were 0 bases for V and 5 bases for J; bases not matched to a gene: 8. The germline V gene has CDR1 LGHNT and CDR2 FRNRAP. The CDR3 contains 17 residues.

The chain has TRBV7-6 and TRBJ2-7; tentative D call: TRBD1 (5 bases). V lost 5 bases to trimming and J lost 3 bases, with 14 bases between them. This CDR3 is built from 14 residues. Germline values: CDR1 SGHVS, CDR2 FNYEAQ. The CDR3 nucleotides read TGTGCCAGCAGCCCGCAAACCGACAGCTACGAGCAGTACTTC. It is translated as CASSPQTDSYEQYF.

The chain is built from TRBV7-9 and TRBJ1-1, with 11 bases aligning to TRBD1. The J segment lost 0 bases and the V segment lost 4 bases, leaving 7 bases of the junction unmatched. The CDR3 loop spans 17 amino acids. Germline loops: CDR1 SEHNR, CDR2 FQNEAQ (reference sequence). As DNA, the CDR3 is TGTGCCAGCAGCTCGGGACAGGGGGGAGTCATGAACACTGAAGCTTTCTTT. Protein product: CASSSGQGGVMNTEAFF.

The rearrangement links TRBV6-4 to TRBJ1-1, with D perhaps matching TRBD1 (6 bases). V was pared by 6 bases and J by 4 bases, with 15 bases between. This CDR3 spans 14 amino acids. Germline V gene sequence: CDR1 MRHNA, CDR2 SNTAGT. The CDR3 DNA follows: TGTGCCAGCAGCCGCGGGGGGCGCAGCACTGAAGCTTTCTTT. Translated, it gives CASSRGGRSTEAFF.

This chain links TRBV29-1 with TRBJ2-2, with 8 bases matching TRBD1. The CDR3 is made up of 15 amino acids. The germline V gene encodes CDR1 SQVTM and CDR2 ANQGSEA. Unmatched junction bases numbered 8, after V lost 7 bases and J lost 1 base. The chain's CDR3 is CSARTGTGNTGELFF. Written as DNA, the CDR3 is TGCAGCGCACGAACCGGGACAGGGAACACCGGGGAGCTGTTTTTT.

The J gene is TRBJ2-2, the V gene TRBV19; TRBD1 agrees at 10 bases. The junction had 5 bases not matched to a gene; V was cut back by 7 bases and J by 3 bases. The CDR3 is 15 amino acids. CDR1 and CDR2 (germline): LNHDA, SQIVND (reference sequence). The DNA for the CDR3 is TGTGCCAGTACTAAGACAGGGGGCGACACCGGGGAGCTGTTTTTT. Translation gives CASTKTGGDTGELFF.

V gene TRBV6-4 combines with J gene TRBJ2-3, with D perhaps TRBD2 (6 bases). The germline V gene encodes CDR1 MRHNA and CDR2 SNTAGT. Trimming pared 6 bases from V and 0 bases from J, leaving 13 bases between. The CDR3 extends over 15 amino acids. In DNA form, the CDR3 reads TGTGCCAGCAGCCAGGACTACCGGAGCACAGATACGCAGTATTTT. As protein: CASSQDYRSTDTQYF.

The CDR3 spells CASSQDRQSFYDSPLHF. The CDR3 DNA follows: TGCGCCAGCAGCCAAGATAGACAGAGCTTCTACGATTCACCCCTCCACTTT. The chain recombines TRBV4-1 with TRBJ1-6, with D perhaps TRBD1 (5 bases). The CDR3 extends over 17 amino acids. V was trimmed by 0 bases and J by 8 bases, leaving 17 bases between them. From germline, CDR1 is MGHRA and CDR2 YSYEKL.

This clone was detected only once. The chain uses TRBV19 and TRBJ1-5; possibly TRBD1 for D (5 bases). Trimming shortened V by 6 bases and J by 5 bases, and 14 bases separated the two germline ends. The germline gives CDR1 LNHDA, CDR2 SQIVND (reference sequence). This CDR3 is 14 amino acids long. The CDR3 DNA sequence: TGTGCCAGTAGAAGACAGACTGAAGATCAGCCCCAGCATTTT. Translating gives CASRRQTEDQPQHF.

The chain has TRBV5-1 and TRBJ1-1, with 10 bases matching TRBD1. Germline values: CDR1 SGHRS, CDR2 YFSETQ. The CDR3 consists of 15 residues. Unmatched junction bases numbered 6, after V lost 7 bases and J lost 0 bases. The CDR3 loop is CASGTGALMNTEAFF. As DNA, the CDR3 is TGCGCCAGCGGGACAGGGGCCCTTATGAACACTGAAGCTTTCTTT.

The chain employs TRBV6-6 and TRBJ1-1, with TRBD1 identical over 8 bases. CDR3 length: 14 amino acids. The ends lost 8 bases at V and 1 base at J; junction bases unmatched: 6. The germline CDR1 and CDR2 sequences are MNHNY and SVGAGI (reference sequence). CDR3 residues: CASGNDRGNTEAFF. DNA of the CDR3: TGTGCCAGCGGAAACGACAGGGGGAACACTGAAGCTTTCTTT.

The chain links TRBV5-4 to TRBJ2-7; no clear D. Trimming pared 6 bases from V and 6 bases from J, leaving 22 bases between. The germline V gene encodes CDR1 SGHNT and CDR2 YYREEE (reference sequence). This CDR3 has 15 residues. The CDR3 loop is CASTERQGPLGEQYF. CDR3 in DNA: TGTGCCAGCACCGAGAGGCAAGGCCCCCTAGGCGAGCAGTACTTC.

The rearrangement joins TRBV5-1 to TRBJ2-2; no firm D call. V lost 10 bases, J lost 0 bases, and 13 bases lay in between. This CDR3 contains 14 residues. The germline V gene has CDR1 SGHRS and CDR2 YFSETQ. The CDR3 region is CAARHRTNTGELFF. In DNA, the CDR3 is TGCGCCGCCAGACACCGTACGAACACCGGGGAGCTGTTTTTT.

In its sample, this clone was seen a few times. The genes are TRBV5-1 and TRBJ1-1; D call uncertain. The CDR3 sequence is 15 residues long. The germline gives CDR1 SGHRS, CDR2 YFSETQ. V lost 0 bases and J 0 bases, leaving 9 bases between the germline ends. The CDR3 DNA follows: TGCGCCAGCAGCTTGGATGGGAGTATGAACACTGAAGCTTTCTTT. Encoded protein: CASSLDGSMNTEAFF.

The gene calls are TRBV29-1 and TRBJ2-7; 10 positions match TRBD1. This CDR3 has 12 amino acids. The junction had 5 bases not matched to a gene; V was cut back by 7 bases and J by 5 bases. Looked up from germline, CDR1 is SQVTM and CDR2 is ANQGSEA. This CDR3 reads CSGGQGFNEQYF. In DNA form, the CDR3 reads TGCAGCGGGGGACAGGGGTTCAACGAGCAGTACTTC.

The table lists this clone with a count of one. The chain is built from TRBV30 and TRBJ2-5; the match to TRBD1 covers 7 bases. This CDR3 is built from 13 residues. V lost 2 bases to trimming and J lost 3 bases; unmatched junction nucleotides: 3. Germline V gene lookup returns CDR1 GTSNPN and CDR2 SVGIG (reference sequence). CDR3 amino acids: CAWSSGGEETQYF. The CDR3 coding sequence is TGTGCCTGGAGTTCAGGGGGTGAAGAGACCCAGTACTTC.

The V and J genes are TRBV28 and TRBJ2-1, with 8 bases lining up with TRBD1. From germline, CDR1 is MDHEN and CDR2 SYDVKM. The length of the CDR3 is 16 residues. The trim removed 6 bases at V and 2 bases at J, leaving 9 bases unmatched. This CDR3 reads CASRPGGPTTYNEQFF. The CDR3 DNA reads TGTGCCAGCAGACCAGGGGGCCCCACCACCTACAATGAGCAGTTCTTC.

The chain is built from TRBV6-5 and TRBJ1-5; no reliable D call. In germline, CDR1 is MNHEY, CDR2 SVGAGI. Between the trimmed V and J ends, which lost 5 bases and 5 bases, there was a span of 13 bases. This CDR3 is 14 amino acids long. The DNA for the CDR3 is TGTGCCAGCAGTGTCTCGTTCTCGGATCAGCCCCAGCATTTT. Its translation: CASSVSFSDQPQHF.

J is TRBJ1-3 and V is TRBV6-1; D might be TRBD1 (6 bases). The CDR3 sequence is 15 residues long. V shed 6 bases and J shed 0 bases, with 12 bases lying between them. Per the germline V gene, CDR1 is MNHNS and CDR2 is SASEGT. The CDR3 reads CASRTGTLSGNTIYF. CDR3 sequence (DNA): TGTGCCAGCAGAACCGGGACACTCTCTGGAAACACCATATATTTT.

V usage is TRBV28 and J usage is TRBJ2-7; the D gene is possibly TRBD1 (6 bases). The CDR3 loop spans 15 amino acids. Trimming stripped 6 bases from V and 0 bases from J, with 15 bases between. Germline values: CDR1 MDHEN, CDR2 SYDVKM. DNA of the CDR3: TGTGCCAGCAGAGTCGGACAGTTAAGCTCCTACGAGCAGTACTTC. Protein: CASRVGQLSSYEQYF.

CDR3 residues: CASSSQRYRVRDEKLFF. DNA of the CDR3: TGTGCCAGCAGCTCGCAGCGATACAGGGTTAGGGACGAAAAACTGTTTTTT. This chain joins TRBV7-2 and TRBJ1-4; a possible D gene is TRBD1 (6 bases). The CDR3 spans 17 residues. V was cut by 4 bases and J by 8 bases, with 23 bases left in between. Looked up from germline, CDR1 is SGHTA and CDR2 is FQGNSA.

The CDR3 DNA follows: TGTGCCAGCAGTGAAAGCGGGAGCCGCTCCTACGAGCAGTACTTC. As protein: CASSESGSRSYEQYF. The V gene is TRBV25-1, the J gene TRBJ2-7; TRBD2 matches 8 bases. Per the germline V gene, CDR1 is MGHDK and CDR2 is SYGVNS. With 2 bases clipped from V and 0 bases from J, the junction kept 3 bases outside the gene matches. The CDR3 contains 15 residues.

V gene TRBV28 combines with J gene TRBJ2-4, with TRBD1 matching 7 bases. With 2 bases clipped from V and 3 bases from J, the junction kept 4 bases outside the gene matches. CDR1 is MDHEN, CDR2 SYDVKM, per germline. CDR3 length: 15 amino acids. CDR3 in DNA: TGTGCCAGCAGTTTAGACAGGGCTATCAAAAACATTCAGTACTTC. This sequence encodes CASSLDRAIKNIQYF.